A selection of T cell receptor beta chains follows, all from one sample in a study of T cell responses to AZD1222 COVID-19 vaccine. Some clones are missing from TCRdb's copy, which holds only in-frame ones; the method was immunoSEQ multiplex PCR. The sample lists 110,000 to 150,000 clones, under 95% occurring once. Sample: peripheral blood, taken on day 0 of AZD1222 vaccination. These receptors were taken from an adult in good health. Each CDR3 is given with its conserved first and last residue. The order of the fields is J gene, V gene, clone size, D gene, CDR3 DNA, CDR3 protein. D genes are given only for firm matches. The size of a clone is reported for some rows only, either as once, few or many, or as a class for expanded clones.

TRBJ2-2	TRBV4-3	.	TRBD1	TGCGCCAGCAGCCAAGACTACCCGGGACAGGGTTCCACCGGGGAGCTGTTTTTT	CASSQDYPGQGSTGELFF
TRBJ2-5	TRBV30	once	TRBD2	TGTGCCTGGAGGGGTGGGCTAGCGGGGATGGAAGAGACCCAGTACTTC	CAWRGGLAGMEETQYF
TRBJ1-1	TRBV7-2	.	.	TGTGCCAGCAGCCCAGATGTGACGAACACTGAAGCTTTCTTT	CASSPDVTNTEAFF
TRBJ2-1	TRBV7-2	.	.	TGTGCCAGCAGCTTAGTGTCCATAGGGGGCGGGGGTTACAATGAGCAGTTCTTC	CASSLVSIGGGGYNEQFF
TRBJ1-5	TRBV7-9	.	.	TGTGCCAGCAGCTTAACGGGGCAGGAGCCCCAGCATTTT	CASSLTGQEPQHF
TRBJ2-7	TRBV11-2	.	.	TGTGCCAGCAGATCAACTGCAGGGACCTCCTACGAGCAGTACTTC	CASRSTAGTSYEQYF
TRBJ1-2	TRBV5-8	.	.	TGTGCCAGCGAGGAAAGCTACACCTTC	CASEESYTF
TRBJ1-1	TRBV7-9	.	.	TGTGCCAGCAGAAAGACGGACGTGAACACTGAAGCTTTCTTT	CASRKTDVNTEAFF
TRBJ2-2	TRBV3-1/TRBV3-2	.	TRBD2	TGTGCCAGCAGCCAATCGCGACTAGCGGGGGACTACACCGGGGAGCTGTTTTTT	CASSQSRLAGDYTGELFF
TRBJ1-1	TRBV6-5	few	.	TGTGCCAGCCACGCAAACATATTGAACACTGAAGCTTTCTTT	CASHANILNTEAFF
TRBJ2-7	TRBV21-1	.	.	TGTGCCAGCAGCGAAATAGAAAACACCCTAGCGGGGACCGAGCAGTACTTC	CASSEIENTLAGTEQYF
TRBJ1-5	TRBV5-1	.	TRBD1	TGCGCCAGCAGCCTAGGGACAGTCAATCAGCCCCAGCATTTT	CASSLGTVNQPQHF
TRBJ2-7	TRBV11-3	.	.	TGTGCCAGCGGTTCTGTCGGGCCTTCCTACGAGCAGTACTTC	CASGSVGPSYEQYF
TRBJ1-5	TRBV19	.	TRBD1	TGTGCCAGCGGACTTCCGGGACAGGGTCATCAGCCCCAGCATTTT	CASGLPGQGHQPQHF
TRBJ1-6	TRBV7-9	.	.	TGTGCCAGCAGCTTAGCGAGCTCCTATAATTCACCCCTCCACTTT	CASSLASSYNSPLHF
TRBJ1-6	TRBV5-6	.	.	TGTGCCAGCAGCTTGTTTCTAGGAACCTATAATTCACCCCTCCACTTT	CASSLFLGTYNSPLHF
TRBJ1-1	TRBV18	.	.	TGTGCCAGCTCACCTCAAAACGAGCGGCTCATGAACACTGAAGCTTTCTTT	CASSPQNERLMNTEAFF